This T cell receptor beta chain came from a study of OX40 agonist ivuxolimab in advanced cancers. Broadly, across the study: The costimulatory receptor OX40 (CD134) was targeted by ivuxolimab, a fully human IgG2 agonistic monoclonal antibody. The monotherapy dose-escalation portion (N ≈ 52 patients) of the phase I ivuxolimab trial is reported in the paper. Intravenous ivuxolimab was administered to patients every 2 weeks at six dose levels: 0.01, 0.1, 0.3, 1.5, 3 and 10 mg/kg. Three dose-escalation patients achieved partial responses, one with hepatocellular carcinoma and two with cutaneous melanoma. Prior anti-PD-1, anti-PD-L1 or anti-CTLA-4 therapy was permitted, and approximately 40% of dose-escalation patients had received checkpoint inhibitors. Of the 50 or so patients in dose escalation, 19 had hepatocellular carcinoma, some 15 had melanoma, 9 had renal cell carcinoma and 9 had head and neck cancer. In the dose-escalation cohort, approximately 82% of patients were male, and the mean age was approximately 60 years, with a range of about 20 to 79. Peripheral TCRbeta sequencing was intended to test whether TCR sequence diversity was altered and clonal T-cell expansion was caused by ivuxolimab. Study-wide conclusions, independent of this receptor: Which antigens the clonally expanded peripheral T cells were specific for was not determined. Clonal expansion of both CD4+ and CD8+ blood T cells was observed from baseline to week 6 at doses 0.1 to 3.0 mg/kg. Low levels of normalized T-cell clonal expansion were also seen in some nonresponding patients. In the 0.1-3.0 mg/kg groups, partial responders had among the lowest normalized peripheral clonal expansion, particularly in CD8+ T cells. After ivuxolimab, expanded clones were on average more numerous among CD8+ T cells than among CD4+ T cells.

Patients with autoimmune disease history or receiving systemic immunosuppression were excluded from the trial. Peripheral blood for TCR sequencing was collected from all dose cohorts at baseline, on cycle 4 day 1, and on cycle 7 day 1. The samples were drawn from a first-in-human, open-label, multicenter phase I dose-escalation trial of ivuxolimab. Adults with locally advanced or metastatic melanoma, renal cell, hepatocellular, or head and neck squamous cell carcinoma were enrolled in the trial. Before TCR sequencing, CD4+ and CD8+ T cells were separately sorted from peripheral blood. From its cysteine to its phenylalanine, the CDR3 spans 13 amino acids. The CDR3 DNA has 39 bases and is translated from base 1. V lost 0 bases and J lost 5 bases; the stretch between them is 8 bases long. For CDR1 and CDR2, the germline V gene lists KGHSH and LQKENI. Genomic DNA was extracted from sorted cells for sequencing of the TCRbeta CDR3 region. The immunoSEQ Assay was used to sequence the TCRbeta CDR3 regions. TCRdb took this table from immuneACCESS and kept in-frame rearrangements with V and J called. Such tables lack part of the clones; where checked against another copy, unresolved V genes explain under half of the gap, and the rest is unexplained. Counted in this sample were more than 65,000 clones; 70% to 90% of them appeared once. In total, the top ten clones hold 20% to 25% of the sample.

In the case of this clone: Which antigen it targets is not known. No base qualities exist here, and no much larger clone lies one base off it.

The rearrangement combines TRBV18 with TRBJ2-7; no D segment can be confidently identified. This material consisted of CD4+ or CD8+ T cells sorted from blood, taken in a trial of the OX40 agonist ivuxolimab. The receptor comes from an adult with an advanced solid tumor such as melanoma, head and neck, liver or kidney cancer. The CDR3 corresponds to CASSPPSINEQYF. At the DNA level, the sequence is TGTGCCAGCTCACCACCGTCCATCAACGAGCAGTACTTC. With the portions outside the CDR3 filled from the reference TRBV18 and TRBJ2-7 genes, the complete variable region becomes NAGVMQNPRHLVRRRGQEARLRCSPMKGHSHVYWYRQLPEEGLKFMVYLQKENIIDESGMPKERFSAEFPKEGPSILRIQQVVRGDSAAYFCASSPPSINEQYFGPGTRLTVT.